The clone carrying this T cell receptor (beta chain) occurred a few times. What it binds is unknown. The Oncomine TCR Beta short-read assay was applied to DNA of cultured CD4+ T cells. Via MiXCR, TCRdb re-called the PCR reads, giving one row per CDR3 protein. Of around 19,000 distinct CDR3 sequences listed, about two fifths were seen once; the top ten hold around 5.8%. Trimming took 5 bases from V and 5 from J; bases not matched to a gene: 4. Germline V lookup: CDR1 MNHEY, CDR2 SVGEGT. The length of the CDR3 is 15 residues. As to treatment: roughly 10-day PBMC culture with coronavirus spike peptide pools or control peptides (ViraFEST assay). ViraFEST enlarged antigen-specific T cell populations with peptide pools and afterwards sequenced TCRs. This specimen comes from a study of vaccination and CD4 T cells after COVID-19. Whole-study context: The cells were exposed to overlapping spike peptides originating from SARS-CoV-2, HCoV-NL63, HCoV-OC43 and HCoV-229E for stimulation. Findings and limits, study-wide: Spike mono-reactivity applied to 304 of 307 vaccine-specific clones detected in convalescent patients.

Here the sequenced sample was CD4+ T cells from blood, cultured in vitro, taken before SARS-CoV-2 vaccination. The chain links TRBV6-2 or TRBV6-3 to TRBJ2-3; 13 bases fit TRBD2. This sequence was found in a human donor who had recovered from COVID-19. The CDR3 sequence is CASSQRLAGGDTQYF. The CDR3 DNA sequence: TGTGCCAGCAGTCAGAGACTAGCGGGAGGAGATACGCAGTATTTT.